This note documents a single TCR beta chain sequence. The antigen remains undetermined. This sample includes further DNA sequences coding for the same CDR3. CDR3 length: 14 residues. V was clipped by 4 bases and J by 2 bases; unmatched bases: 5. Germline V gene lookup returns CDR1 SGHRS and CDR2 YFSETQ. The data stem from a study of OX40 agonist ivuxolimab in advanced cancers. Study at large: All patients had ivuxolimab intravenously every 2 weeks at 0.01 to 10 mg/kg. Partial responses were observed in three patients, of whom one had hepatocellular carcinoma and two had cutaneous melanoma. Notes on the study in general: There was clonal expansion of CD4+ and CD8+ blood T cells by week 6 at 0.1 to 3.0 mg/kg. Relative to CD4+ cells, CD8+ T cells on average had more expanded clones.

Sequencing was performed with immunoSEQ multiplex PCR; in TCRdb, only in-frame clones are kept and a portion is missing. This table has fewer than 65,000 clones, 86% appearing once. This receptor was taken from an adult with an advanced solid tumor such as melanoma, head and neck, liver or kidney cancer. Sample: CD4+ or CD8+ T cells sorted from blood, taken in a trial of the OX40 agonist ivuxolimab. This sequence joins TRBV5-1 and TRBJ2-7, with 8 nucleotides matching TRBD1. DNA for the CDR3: TGCGCCAGCAGCCCTGGACAGGGAGCCTACGAGCAGTACTTC. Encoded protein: CASSPGQGAYEQYF.